The 18 T cell receptor beta chains below all came from one sample that was sequenced in a study of T cells after yellow fever vaccination (dated by TCRdb to 2018 to 2020). Library preparation employed 5' RACE. The instrument was an Illumina HiSeq 2500. TCRdb redid the processing of the public reads, applying fastp at Q25 and MiXCR, and retained in-frame beta chains. Duplicate CDR3 protein sequences are folded into a single record with the most common DNA and genes. The sample table lists around 530,000 distinct CDR3 sequences, about a sixth of them with a count of one. The ten top clones hold about 18% of the sample. The treatment or condition label of this sample denotes: live attenuated yellow fever vaccine strain. This material consisted of PBMCs, taken 4 to 5 days after the first yellow fever vaccination. These TCRs come from a man between 18 and 29 years old who received the YFV17D yellow fever vaccine.

This clonotype was counted only a few times. V and J are TRBV6-5 and TRBJ1-3; 7 bases align to TRBD1. CDR1 and CDR2 (germline): MNHEY, SVGAGI. V shed 4 bases and J 2 bases; nucleotides not matched to a gene: 2. The CDR3 has 14 amino acids. CDR3 sequence: CASSSQGAGNTIYF. The CDR3 nucleotides are TGTGCCAGCAGTTCTCAGGGGGCTGGAAACACCATATATTTT.

In this sample, this clonotype turned up a few times. The chain employs TRBV2 and TRBJ1-1; D is unclear. Germline V CDR1 and CDR2: SNHLY, FYNNEI. V lost 0 bases to trimming and J lost 0 bases, with 5 bases between them. The CDR3 has 14 amino acids. The CDR3, as DNA: TGTGCCAGCAGTGAAGCAGGGATGAACACTGAAGCTTTCTTT. Amino acid sequence: CASSEAGMNTEAFF.

The chain carries TRBV6-5 and TRBJ1-1; D unresolved. This CDR3 is 15 amino acids long. Trimming removed 4 bases at V and 0 bases at J, with 12 bases between. Germline V gene lookup returns CDR1 MNHEY and CDR2 SVGAGI. The CDR3, as DNA: TGTGCCAGCAGTTGGGCGGCGGGCATGAACACTGAAGCTTTCTTT. This encodes CASSWAAGMNTEAFF.

The J gene is TRBJ2-5, the V gene TRBV28; tentatively, D is TRBD1 (6 bases). Germline CDR1 reads MDHEN; CDR2 reads SYDVKM. Trimming pared 6 bases from V and 5 bases from J, leaving 10 bases between. This CDR3 spans 12 amino acids. The DNA for the CDR3 is TGTGCCAGCAGCGGACAGCGGGAGACCCAGTACTTC. Its protein product is CASSGQRETQYF.

This clonotype was observed a handful of times. The chain joins TRBV20-1 to TRBJ2-7; TRBD2 matches at 10 bases. V gave up 4 bases and J gave up 2 bases; unmatched junction bases: 5. This CDR3 contains 14 residues. Germline V gene lookup returns CDR1 DFQATT and CDR2 SNEGSKA (reference sequence). The CDR3 spells CSAKRTSGAYEQYV. In DNA form, the CDR3 reads TGCAGTGCTAAGAGGACTAGCGGTGCCTACGAGCAGTACGTC.

J is TRBJ2-3 and V is TRBV5-1; TRBD2 agrees at 9 bases. V shed 4 bases, J shed 4 bases, and the junction held 13 bases outside the gene matches. The V gene's germline CDR1 is SGHRS and CDR2 YFSETQ. This CDR3 spans 17 amino acids. CDR3 region: CASSPGGGAISPDTQYF. The CDR3 nucleotides read TGCGCCAGCAGCCCGGGCGGGGGGGCCATCTCGCCAGATACGCAGTATTTT.

About this clonotype itself: A clone one base away is much larger, so this may be a read error. The genes are TRBV5-1 and TRBJ2-5, with 7 bases that match TRBD2. The germline gives CDR1 SGHRS, CDR2 YFSETQ. The trim removed 5 bases at V and 5 bases at J, leaving 6 bases unmatched. This CDR3 is built from 13 residues. In DNA, the CDR3 is TGCGCCAGCAGTCCCGGGGGGACGGAGACCCAGTACTTC. Its translation is CASSPGGTETQYF.

This clonotype was picked up a small number of times. The chain recombines TRBV4-1 with TRBJ1-2; D is unresolved. Trimming removed 3 bases from V and 5 bases from J, with 10 bases in between. This CDR3 is built from 13 residues. CDR1 and CDR2 from the germline V gene are MGHRA and YSYEKL. CDR3 loop: CASSHDSRYGYTF. CDR3 in DNA: TGCGCCAGCAGCCATGATAGCCGGTATGGCTACACCTTC.

The J gene is TRBJ1-4, the V gene TRBV4-3; D remains ambiguous. Germline values: CDR1 LGHNA, CDR2 YSLEER. Between the trimmed V and J ends, which lost 0 bases and 4 bases, there was a span of 9 bases. This CDR3 contains 15 residues. The CDR3 reads CASSQDMGSNEKLFF. Written as DNA, the CDR3 is TGCGCCAGCAGCCAAGATATGGGGAGTAATGAAAAACTGTTTTTT.

The chain combines TRBV20-1 with TRBJ2-3, with D unclear. The CDR3 contains 14 residues. Germline V CDR1 and CDR2: DFQATT, SNEGSKA (reference sequence). V dropped 1 base and J dropped 2 bases, with 10 bases sitting between them. As DNA, the CDR3 is TGCAGTGCTAGAGGCCGTTGGCCCACAGATACGCAGTATTTT. The encoded protein is CSARGRWPTDTQYF.

This chain joins TRBV20-1 and TRBJ2-3, with 7 bases fitting TRBD2. CDR1 DFQATT and CDR2 SNEGSKA come from the germline V gene (reference sequence). Losses at the gene ends were 2 bases for V and 4 bases for J; bases not matched to a gene: 6. This CDR3 region has 14 residues. The CDR3 nucleotides read TGCAGTGCTAGACCTCGGGGGAGGGCAGATACGCAGTATTTT. It translates to CSARPRGRADTQYF.

In this sample, this clonotype turned up a few times. The V and J genes are TRBV12-3 or TRBV12-4 and TRBJ2-2; 9 nucleotides match TRBD1. This CDR3 has 15 amino acids. J gave up 4 bases and V 4 bases, and 4 bases lay outside the gene matches. The CDR3 reads CASSYRDRATGELFF. The CDR3 DNA reads TGTGCCAGCAGTTACCGGGACAGGGCCACCGGGGAGCTGTTTTTT.

The chain combines TRBV18 with TRBJ2-1; D gene uncertain. In germline, CDR1 is KGHSH, CDR2 LQKENI. This CDR3 contains 15 residues. V lost 0 bases and J lost 6, with 12 bases in between. CDR3 nucleotides: TGTGCCAGCTCACCACCAGTGAGAGAGGTCAATGAGCAGTTCTTC. It yields the protein CASSPPVREVNEQFF.

The table lists this clonotype with a few counts. The chain has TRBV6-5 and TRBJ2-2; D is uncertain. V gave up 5 bases and J gave up 7 bases, with 8 bases separating them. The CDR3 sequence is 12 residues long. The germline gives CDR1 MNHEY, CDR2 SVGAGI. CDR3: CASSAFGGELFF. The CDR3 DNA follows: TGTGCCAGCAGTGCTTTCGGCGGGGAGCTGTTTTTT.

This clonotype showed up just a few times. This rearrangement joins TRBV10-3 to TRBJ2-6; a weak D match, TRBD2 (5 bases). Per germline, CDR1 ENHRY and CDR2 SYGVKD. CDR3 length: 16 amino acids. V shed 5 bases and J shed 0 bases, with 11 bases lying between them. CDR3 nucleotide sequence: TGTGCCATCAGTAGCGGACGGTACTCTGGGGCCAACGTCCTGACTTTC. Translated: CAISSGRYSGANVLTF.

This sequence joins TRBV6-1 and TRBJ2-2, with a tentative D call TRBD1 (5 bases). CDR3 length equals 13 residues. V was pared by 6 bases and J by 6 bases, with 11 bases between. Germline CDR1 MNHNS, CDR2 SASEGT. For the CDR3, the DNA is TGTGCCAGCAGGGACATTGGGTCCGGGGAGCTGTTTTTT. Translation gives CASRDIGSGELFF.

The J gene is TRBJ2-1, the V gene TRBV5-1, with a tentative D call TRBD1 (5 bases). V was cut by 5 bases and J by 8 bases, with 17 bases left in between. The CDR3 loop spans 14 amino acids. Germline values: CDR1 SGHRS, CDR2 YFSETQ. CDR3: CASRKGEPWDEQFF. The CDR3 nucleotides are TGCGCCAGCAGGAAAGGGGAACCCTGGGATGAGCAGTTCTTC. Filled out from reference TRBV5-1 and TRBJ2-1, the complete variable domain reads KAGVTQTPRYLIKTRGQQVTLSCSPISGHRSVSWYQQTPGQGLQFLFEYFSETQRNKGNFPGRFSGRQFSNSRSEMNVSTLELGDSALYLCASRKGEPWDEQFFGPGTRLTVL.

This sequence joins TRBV4-2 and TRBJ2-7, with 10 bases lining up with TRBD2. Germline CDR1 LGHNA, CDR2 YNFKEQ. With V trimmed by 1 base and J by 3 bases, 6 bases remained unmatched. CDR3 length: 16 amino acids. CDR3 in DNA: TGTGCCAGCAGCCAAGGCAAGGCTAGCGGGGGCTACGAGCAGTACTTC. Translated, it gives CASSQGKASGGYEQYF.